The rows below give T cell receptor beta chains drawn from one sample of a study of shared clonotypes between healthy human individuals. TCRdb's copy holds only in-frame clones and misses some; the assay was immunoSEQ multiplex PCR. The sample yields roughly 2.2 million clones, roughly 90% seen once. Sequencing was done on a sample of naive CD4+ T cells from PBMCs. These receptors were taken from a young man in good health. Some clones in this sample may be carry-over from other donors' samples. Each CDR3 is given with its conserved first and last residue. The order of the fields is D gene, V gene, clone size, J gene, CDR3 protein, CDR3 DNA. D genes are given only for firm matches. Only part of the rows carry a size: once, few, many, or a class if the clone is expanded.

-,TRBV2,-,TRBJ1-1,CASRLIGRRNTEAFF,TGTGCCAGCAGATTAATCGGGAGACGAAACACTGAAGCTTTCTTT
-,TRBV28,-,TRBJ1-2,CASSSGQNYGYTF,TGTGCCAGCAGTTCCGGACAAAACTATGGCTACACCTTC
-,TRBV7-2,-,TRBJ2-7,CASSLGQGLTYEQYF,TGTGCCAGCAGCTTAGGTCAGGGCCTGACCTACGAGCAGTACTTC
-,TRBV7-6,-,TRBJ2-7,CASSLGGTGEQYF,TGTGCCAGCAGCTTAGGCGGGACGGGGGAGCAGTACTTC
TRBD2,TRBV4-2,-,TRBJ2-1,CASEPLAGAYNEQFF,TGTGCCAGCGAACCACTAGCGGGAGCCTACAATGAGCAGTTCTTC
-,TRBV5-1,-,TRBJ1-3,CASSLGAGKSSGNTIYF,TGCGCCAGCAGCTTGGGGGCAGGGAAAAGCTCTGGAAACACCATATATTTT
TRBD1,TRBV5-1,-,TRBJ1-1,CASSNNRGDTEAFF,TGCGCCAGCAGCAACAACAGGGGTGACACTGAAGCTTTCTTT
TRBD1,TRBV5-1,few,TRBJ1-2,CASSSGTDYGYTF,TGCGCCAGCAGCTCTGGGACAGACTATGGCTACACCTTC
-,TRBV6-6,-,TRBJ2-4,CASSTPGNIQYF,TGTGCCAGCAGCACCCCTGGAAACATTCAGTACTTC
TRBD1,TRBV7-9,-,TRBJ1-1,CASSPEGDSEAFF,TGTGCCAGCAGCCCCGAGGGGGACAGCGAAGCTTTCTTT
-,TRBV18,-,TRBJ1-1,CASSPRFGGGNTEAFF,TGTGCCAGCTCACCACGCTTCGGAGGGGGTAACACTGAAGCTTTCTTT